These 29 T cell receptor beta chains came from one sample sequenced in a study of shared T cell receptors in the human thymus. Sequenced by immunoSEQ multiplex PCR; TCRdb stores in-frame clones only, minus some. The sample yields 550,000 to 800,000 clones, approximately 83% seen once. The sample was also reused in another study, on human thymus T cells.

The sample taken for sequencing was thymocytes. Every receptor here comes from a girl under two years old with a congenital heart defect.

A few counts support this clone. The chain combines TRBV14 with TRBJ1-3; possibly TRBD1 for D (5 bases). CDR1 and CDR2 from the germline V gene are SGHDN and FVKESK. This CDR3 is built from 14 residues. Trimming cost V 5 bases and J 6 bases, with 14 bases left between them. The chain's CDR3 is CASSSEGGVNTIYF. CDR3 nucleotides: TGTGCCAGCAGCTCGGAGGGAGGGGTAAACACCATATATTTT.

The chain joins TRBV6-5 to TRBJ1-3; no firm D call. In germline, CDR1 is MNHEY, CDR2 SVGAGI. The CDR3 extends over 14 amino acids. Trimming shortened V by 4 bases and J by 7 bases, and 14 bases separated the two germline ends. CDR3 coding DNA: TGTGCCAGCAGTTTAGACGGGGAAGTGAACACCATATATTTT. Protein sequence: CASSLDGEVNTIYF.

The V gene is TRBV18, the J gene TRBJ1-6, with TRBD1 matching over 9 bases. Unmatched junction bases numbered 1, after V lost 2 bases and J lost 2 bases. Per the germline V gene, CDR1 is KGHSH and CDR2 is LQKENI. The CDR3 has 16 residues. In DNA form, the CDR3 reads TGTGCCAGCTCACCAACAGGGGGCACCTATAATTCACCCCTCCACTTT. As protein: CASSPTGGTYNSPLHF.

The rearrangement uses TRBV7-2 and TRBJ2-7, with 8 bases lining up with TRBD1. J was trimmed by 3 bases and V by 0 bases; bases with no gene match: 10. CDR1 and CDR2 from the germline V gene are SGHTA and FQGNSA. This CDR3 has 17 residues. CDR3 DNA: TGTGCCAGCAGCTTAGCGACGGACAGGGAATTGAGCTACGAGCAGTACTTC. Protein product: CASSLATDRELSYEQYF.

Written as DNA, the CDR3 is TGTGCCATCAGTGAGTCGGGCCTCCCTGAAGCTTTCTTT. The encoded protein is CAISESGLPEAFF. This chain links TRBV10-3 with TRBJ1-1; D uncertain. The germline V and J ends were trimmed by 0 bases and 6 bases, with 8 bases remaining between them. The CDR3 runs to 13 residues. Per germline, CDR1 ENHRY and CDR2 SYGVKD.

The chain carries TRBV7-2 and TRBJ1-2; 8 bases agree with TRBD1. J lost 3 bases, V lost 5 bases, and 11 bases had no gene match. Per germline, CDR1 SGHTA and CDR2 FQGNSA. CDR3 length: 16 residues. CDR3 coding DNA: TGTGCCAGCAGCCAGCAGGGCAGGGGGCGCGACTATGGCTACACCTTC. This translates into CASSQQGRGRDYGYTF.

The V gene is TRBV15, the J gene TRBJ2-3; D might be TRBD2 (7 bases). Looked up from germline, CDR1 is LNHNV and CDR2 is YYDKDF (reference sequence). The CDR3 covers 15 residues. Trimming cost V 8 bases and J 3 bases, with 18 bases left between them. CDR3: CATSRPGGSTDTQYF. The CDR3 nucleotides read TGTGCCACCTCTAGGCCGGGGGGCTCGACAGATACGCAGTATTTT.

V and J are TRBV5-4 and TRBJ2-5; 7 bases line up with TRBD2. The CDR3 length is 17 residues. In germline, CDR1 is SGHNT, CDR2 YYREEE (reference sequence). Trimming cost V 3 bases and J 4 bases; bases outside gene matches: 15. The CDR3 nucleotides read TGTGCCAGCAGCTCGGGAGGCCATTCCGCGCTGGGAGAGACCCAGTACTTC. Protein product: CASSSGGHSALGETQYF.

This clone was recorded once. V gene TRBV14 combines with J gene TRBJ2-7, with TRBD2 identical over 8 bases. The germline gives CDR1 SGHDN, CDR2 FVKESK. This CDR3 has 18 residues. Trimming took 2 bases from V and 3 from J; bases not matched to a gene: 15. The CDR3 loop is CASSQRLDGGVTGYEQYF. The CDR3 coding sequence is TGTGCCAGCAGCCAAAGGTTAGACGGGGGGGTTACCGGCTACGAGCAGTACTTC.

The chain recombines TRBV5-4 with TRBJ1-5, with D tentatively TRBD1 (5 bases). The V end lost 0 bases, the J end lost 7 bases, and 11 bases lay between the germline ends. The CDR3 spans 14 residues. Germline V gene sequence: CDR1 SGHNT, CDR2 YYREEE (reference sequence). CDR3 sequence: CASSLGGGEQPQHF. CDR3 DNA: TGTGCCAGCAGCTTGGGGGGGGGAGAGCAGCCCCAGCATTTT.

The rearrangement links TRBV4-3 to TRBJ1-1; D may be TRBD1 (5 bases). This CDR3 comprises 15 residues. The ends were cut back, 7 bases at V and 0 bases at J, with 15 bases in the middle. Germline CDR1 LGHNA, CDR2 YSLEER. The CDR3, as DNA: TGCGCCAGCACCGGGTCAGGGAAGATGAACACTGAAGCTTTCTTT. Amino acid sequence: CASTGSGKMNTEAFF.

The CDR3 nucleotides read TGTGCCAGCGCCCGACGGGTCGCGGCGGACAACTCTGGAAACACCATATATTTT. Amino acids: CASARRVAADNSGNTIYF. V is TRBV7-2 and J is TRBJ1-3; D perhaps matches TRBD1 (5 bases). CDR1 is SGHTA, CDR2 FQGNSA, per germline. Between the trimmed V and J ends, which lost 8 bases and 0 bases, there was a span of 23 bases. This CDR3 has 18 amino acids.

This clone was found a few times. The chain links TRBV7-2 to TRBJ2-7; D is unresolved. V lost 3 bases, J lost 3 bases, and 18 bases lay in between. CDR3 length: 16 residues. Germline V gene lookup returns CDR1 SGHTA and CDR2 FQGNSA. In DNA form, the CDR3 reads TGTGCCAGCAGCTTTATTTCGACGGAGAGATTCTACGAGCAGTACTTC. Translation gives CASSFISTERFYEQYF.

This rearrangement joins TRBV10-1 to TRBJ1-3; a weak D match, TRBD1 (6 bases). CDR1 is WNHNN and CDR2 is SYGVQD in the germline V gene (reference sequence). V was cut by 0 bases and J by 4 bases, with 10 bases left in between. This CDR3 is built from 15 residues. The CDR3 bases are TGCGCCAGCAGTGAGTCTACAGGGTTCGGAAACACCATATATTTT. Protein product: CASSESTGFGNTIYF.

The chain uses TRBV7-2 and TRBJ2-7; a possible D gene is TRBD1 (6 bases). V lost 5 bases and J 0 bases, leaving 11 bases between the germline ends. The CDR3 covers 14 residues. CDR1 and CDR2 (germline): SGHTA, FQGNSA. CDR3 sequence: CASSPRGTSYEQYF. The DNA of the CDR3 is TGTGCCAGCAGCCCAAGGGGGACCTCCTACGAGCAGTACTTC.

The V and J genes are TRBV19 and TRBJ1-5, with D maybe TRBD1 (5 bases). The CDR3 runs to 15 residues. Germline CDR1 LNHDA, CDR2 SQIVND (reference sequence). The V end was cut by 5 bases, the J end by 1 base, with 12 bases between. CDR3 nucleotides: TGTGCCAGTAGTGGGGGTGGGAGGAGCAATCAGCCCCAGCATTTT. This gives the protein CASSGGGRSNQPQHF.

The CDR3 DNA follows: TGCGCCAGCAGCCAGGGAGGGGGGATGAACACTGAAGCTTTCTTT. Protein sequence: CASSQGGGMNTEAFF. The V call is TRBV4-1, the J call TRBJ1-1, with D possibly matching TRBD1 (6 bases). From germline, CDR1 is MGHRA and CDR2 YSYEKL. This CDR3 has 15 amino acids. V dropped 3 bases and J dropped 0 bases, with 11 bases sitting between them.

With respect to this clone: Other nucleotide sequences from this sample produce the same CDR3. This chain connects TRBV7-9 to TRBJ1-6; D call uncertain. V lost 1 base to trimming and J lost 9 bases, with 4 bases between them. Looked up from germline, CDR1 is SEHNR and CDR2 is FQNEAQ (reference sequence). The CDR3 covers 12 residues. This chain's CDR3 is CASSLGGSPLHF. For the CDR3, the DNA is TGTGCCAGCAGCTTAGGAGGTTCACCCCTCCACTTT.

The V and J genes are TRBV15 and TRBJ2-2; no definite D call. The CDR3 consists of 16 residues. The ends were cut back, 1 base at V and 1 base at J, with 10 bases in the middle. Germline-derived CDR1 and CDR2 are LNHNV and YYDKDF (reference sequence). This CDR3 reads CATSRALQMNTGELFF. The CDR3 region has the DNA TGTGCCACCAGCAGAGCGTTACAGATGAACACCGGGGAGCTGTTTTTT.

The V call is TRBV2, the J call TRBJ1-1; D is unclear. The CDR3 runs 14 residues. With 7 bases removed from V and 6 bases from J, the gap between germline ends came to 18 bases. The V gene's germline CDR1 is SNHLY and CDR2 FYNNEI. The CDR3, as DNA: TGTGCCAGCATTTATGTTTCAGAAATGCCTGAAGCTTTCTTT. It specifies CASIYVSEMPEAFF.

The chain carries TRBV18 and TRBJ2-7, with D uncertain. The V gene lost 4 bases and the J gene lost 5 bases, with 9 bases spanning the gap. This CDR3 is 12 amino acids long. CDR1 is KGHSH and CDR2 is LQKENI in the germline V gene. The CDR3: CASSRTENEQYF. CDR3 DNA sequence: TGTGCCAGCTCACGAACTGAGAACGAGCAGTACTTC.

V and J are TRBV19 and TRBJ1-2, with TRBD1 identical over 7 bases. This CDR3 contains 14 residues. V was clipped by 1 base and J by 8 bases; unmatched bases: 7. Germline V CDR1 and CDR2: LNHDA, SQIVND (reference sequence). The CDR3, as DNA: TGTGCCAGTAGTATAGTCGGACAGGTCAAAGGCTACACCTTC. Translated: CASSIVGQVKGYTF.

The chain uses TRBV5-6 and TRBJ2-5, with D unresolved. Trimming left V 0 bases short and J 2 bases short, with 11 bases between. CDR1 and CDR2 (germline): SGHDT, YYEEEE. The CDR3 is made up of 15 amino acids. The chain's CDR3 is CASSLENSPQETQYF. CDR3 in DNA: TGTGCCAGCAGCTTGGAGAACAGTCCTCAAGAGACCCAGTACTTC.

The V gene is TRBV7-2, the J gene TRBJ2-4; 8 bases match TRBD2. The germline V gene encodes CDR1 SGHTA and CDR2 FQGNSA. This CDR3 comprises 18 residues. Unmatched junction bases numbered 10, after V lost 2 bases and J lost 1 base. The CDR3 spells CASSLLKDGGAAKNIQYF. CDR3 sequence (DNA): TGTGCCAGCAGCTTACTTAAAGACGGGGGGGCCGCCAAAAACATTCAGTACTTC. The variable domain in full, completed from reference TRBV7-2 and TRBJ2-4, reads GAGVSQSPSNKVTEKGKDVELRCDPISGHTALYWYRQSLGQGLEFLIYFQGNSAPDKSGLPSDRFSAERTGGSVSTLTIQRTQQEDSAVYLCASSLLKDGGAAKNIQYFGAGTRLSVL.

The genes are TRBV27 and TRBJ1-6; tentative D call: TRBD1 (6 bases). The CDR3 loop spans 14 amino acids. V lost 6 bases, J lost 4 bases, and 10 bases lay in between. In germline, CDR1 is MNHEY, CDR2 SMNVEV (reference sequence). CDR3 DNA: TGTGCCAGCAGCTGGACAGTTTATAATTCACCCCTCCACTTT. Translation: CASSWTVYNSPLHF.

The chain has TRBV11-2 and TRBJ2-5, with 13 bases identical to TRBD2. This CDR3 spans 17 amino acids. V dropped 4 bases and J dropped 2; count of bases not matched to a gene: 7. The V gene's germline CDR1 is SGHAT and CDR2 FQNNGV. CDR3 coding DNA: TGTGCCAGCAGCTCCTGGACTAGCGGGGGATTACAAGAGACCCAGTACTTC. This translates into CASSSWTSGGLQETQYF.

In this sample, this clone turned up once. The genes are TRBV5-1 and TRBJ1-4; 7 nucleotides match TRBD1. CDR1 is SGHRS, CDR2 YFSETQ, per germline. The CDR3 spans 13 residues. Trimming took 0 bases from V and 7 from J; bases not matched to a gene: 0. In nucleotides, the CDR3 is TGCGCCAGCAGCTTGGGACAGGGTGAAAAACTGTTTTTT. Amino acids: CASSLGQGEKLFF.

The rearrangement uses TRBV27 and TRBJ2-5; tentative D call: TRBD1 (5 bases). The germline V and J ends were trimmed by 5 bases and 2 bases, with 15 bases remaining between them. The V gene's germline CDR1 is MNHEY and CDR2 SMNVEV (reference sequence). The CDR3 covers 15 residues. CDR3 protein: CASSPRPDKQETQYF. The DNA for the CDR3 is TGTGCCAGCAGTCCACGCCCGGACAAGCAAGAGACCCAGTACTTC.

V gene TRBV7-4 combines with J gene TRBJ1-2; unclear D gene. The CDR3 contains 12 residues. V lost 2 bases to trimming and J lost 8 bases, with 9 bases between them. Germline V gene lookup returns CDR1 SGHVT and CDR2 SQSDAQ. The CDR3 bases are TGTGCCAGCAGCTTATCCCCGGGGGGCTACACCTTC. It specifies CASSLSPGGYTF.